Below, 32 T cell receptor beta chains from the same sample are listed, as sequenced in a study of T cell responses to AZD1222 COVID-19 vaccine. The repertoire was sequenced with immunoSEQ multiplex PCR; TCRdb's copy has only in-frame clones and lacks some. The sample shows 90,000 to 120,000 clones, roughly 85% of them seen only once. The input for sequencing was peripheral blood, taken 28 days after the second AZD1222 dose. Every receptor here comes from an adult who received the AZD1222 COVID-19 vaccine.

The chain has TRBV29-1 and TRBJ2-3, with 7 nucleotides matching TRBD2. The germline V gene has CDR1 SQVTM and CDR2 ANQGSEA. This CDR3 comprises 13 residues. V lost 4 bases, J lost 3 bases, and 4 bases stayed unmatched. CDR3 nucleotide sequence: TGCAGCGTTGTAGGGGAGGGGACAGATACGCAGTATTTT. Translating gives CSVVGEGTDTQYF.

The chain carries TRBV27 and TRBJ2-6; D is undetermined. The CDR3 consists of 15 residues. The germline V and J ends were trimmed by 6 bases and 0 bases, with 9 bases remaining between them. The germline CDR1 and CDR2 sequences are MNHEY and SMNVEV (reference sequence). The CDR3, as DNA: TGTGCCAGCAGATTTTTAAACTCTGGGGCCAACGTCCTGACTTTC. Translating it yields CASRFLNSGANVLTF.

The chain has TRBV18 and TRBJ1-2, with D possibly TRBD1 on 6 matching bases. V was pared by 0 bases and J by 4 bases, with 9 bases between. CDR3 length: 14 amino acids. The germline V gene encodes CDR1 KGHSH and CDR2 LQKENI. The CDR3 bases are TGTGCCAGCTCACCACCGAGGGACACCTATGGCTACACCTTC. This sequence encodes CASSPPRDTYGYTF.

This chain joins TRBV7-3 and TRBJ1-1, with TRBD1 as a possible D gene (5 bases). V was trimmed by 1 base and J by 1 base, leaving 13 bases between them. Germline CDR1 and CDR2: SGHTA and FQGTGA. This CDR3 comprises 16 residues. The CDR3 spells CASSLSPGTANTEAFF. The CDR3 coding sequence is TGTGCCAGCAGCTTAAGTCCTGGGACGGCGAACACTGAAGCTTTCTTT. Full variable domain (missing parts from reference TRBV7-3 and TRBJ1-1): GAGVSQTPSNKVTEKGKYVELRCDPISGHTALYWYRQSLGQGPEFLIYFQGTGAADDSGLPNDRFFAVRPEGSVSTLKIQRTERGDSAVYLCASSLSPGTANTEAFFGQGTRLTVV.

The chain carries TRBV28 and TRBJ2-7; a possible D gene is TRBD2 (7 bases). Deletions cut 4 bases from V and 3 bases from J, with 19 bases between. Germline V lookup: CDR1 MDHEN, CDR2 SYDVKM. CDR3 length: 16 residues. In DNA, the CDR3 is TGTGCCAGCAGTTCTACCGGAGGGGAGGGGGACTACGAGCAGTACTTC. Protein: CASSSTGGEGDYEQYF.

In this sample, this clone turned up a few times. The chain employs TRBV11-3 and TRBJ1-2; D not resolved. The CDR3 length is 16 residues. Germline CDR1 is SGHNT and CDR2 is YENEEA. V gave up 2 bases and J gave up 5 bases, with 18 bases separating them. The CDR3 loop is CASSLKISRLGYGYTF. The CDR3 bases are TGTGCCAGCAGCTTAAAAATCAGTCGATTGGGGTATGGCTACACCTTC.

J is TRBJ1-5 and V is TRBV10-3, with 9 bases that match TRBD1. The J segment lost 2 bases and the V segment lost 4 bases, leaving 6 bases of the junction unmatched. The CDR3 covers 16 residues. CDR1 ENHRY and CDR2 SYGVKD come from the germline V gene. CDR3 sequence reads: CAISATGGAGNQPQHF. The CDR3 DNA reads TGTGCCATCAGTGCCACAGGGGGCGCGGGCAATCAGCCCCAGCATTTT.

The V gene is TRBV21-1, the J gene TRBJ2-7; the DNA was not used to check the table's D call, TRBD2. TRBV21-1 is a documented pseudogene. The CDR3 totals 16 residues. The CDR3 is CASSKGRGGPGYEQYF. For the CDR3, the DNA is TGTGCCAGCAGCAAAGGCAGAGGAGGGCCAGGCTACGAGCAGTACTTC.

The gene calls are TRBV6-1 and TRBJ1-4; D is unresolved. CDR1 is MNHNS, CDR2 SASEGT, per germline. V gave up 1 base and J gave up 11 bases, with 14 bases separating them. The CDR3 extends over 14 amino acids. CDR3 sequence (DNA): TGTGCCAGCAGTGAAGGTGGGGAGTCCGGGAAACTGTTTTTT. Protein sequence: CASSEGGESGKLFF.

The CDR3 nucleotides read TGTGCCAGCAGCCAAAGATCTGGGACAGGGGGAATAGATACGCAGTATTTT. Translation: CASSQRSGTGGIDTQYF. V gene TRBV7-2 combines with J gene TRBJ2-3; 11 positions agree with TRBD1. From germline, CDR1 is SGHTA and CDR2 FQGNSA. This CDR3 region has 17 residues. Trimming cost V 5 bases and J 5 bases; bases outside gene matches: 12. Based on the CDR3 plus reference TRBV7-2 and TRBJ2-3, the full variable domain is GAGVSQSPSNKVTEKGKDVELRCDPISGHTALYWYRQSLGQGLEFLIYFQGNSAPDKSGLPSDRFSAERTGGSVSTLTIQRTQQEDSAVYLCASSQRSGTGGIDTQYFGPGTRLTVL.

J is TRBJ2-7 and V is TRBV11-2; D is unclear. The CDR3 contains 11 residues. Germline V gene data show CDR1 as SGHAT and CDR2 as FQNNGV. Trimming pared 5 bases from V and 4 bases from J, leaving 6 bases between. The DNA of the CDR3 is TGTGCCAGCAGCCGCACTTACGAGCAGTACTTC. It encodes CASSRTYEQYF.

The V and J genes are TRBV4-1 and TRBJ2-5; D unclear. The CDR3 loop spans 13 amino acids. Looked up from germline, CDR1 is MGHRA and CDR2 is YSYEKL. V was pared by 5 bases and J by 1 base, with 8 bases between. CDR3 amino acids: CASSSHLQETQYF. The CDR3 region has the DNA TGCGCCAGCAGCTCTCATCTCCAAGAGACCCAGTACTTC.

This clone was observed once. The rearrangement uses TRBV9 and TRBJ2-1; 8 positions match TRBD2. The V gene's germline CDR1 is SGDLS and CDR2 YYNGEE. After removal of 4 bases from V and 0 bases from J, the junction contained 6 bases not matched to a gene. The CDR3 covers 16 residues. CDR3 sequence: CASSRAGVPSYNEQFF. Written as DNA, the CDR3 is TGTGCCAGCAGCAGAGCGGGGGTCCCCTCCTACAATGAGCAGTTCTTC.

This clone is a singleton in its sample. This chain links TRBV5-5 with TRBJ1-5; the D gene is possibly TRBD1 (5 bases). The V gene lost 2 bases and the J gene lost 3 bases, with 9 bases spanning the gap. Germline lookup yields CDR1 SGHKS and CDR2 YYEKEE (reference sequence). The CDR3 spans 14 residues. Here the CDR3 reads CASSFVGDNQPQHF. The CDR3, as DNA: TGTGCCAGCAGCTTCGTAGGGGACAATCAGCCCCAGCATTTT.

The rearrangement joins TRBV5-1 to TRBJ1-4, with D hard to call. The CDR3 extends over 15 amino acids. Looked up from germline, CDR1 is SGHRS and CDR2 is YFSETQ. V gave up 3 bases and J gave up 7 bases, with 16 bases separating them. The CDR3 protein is CASSYTLGNGEKLFF. CDR3 coding DNA: TGCGCCAGCAGCTATACCTTGGGGAACGGTGAAAAACTGTTTTTT.

The CDR3, as DNA: TGTGCCAGCAGTTTAAGTCCAGCAGATACGCAGTATTTT. Protein: CASSLSPADTQYF. The chain is built from TRBV28 and TRBJ2-3; no clear D. CDR3 length equals 13 residues. The germline V and J ends were trimmed by 2 bases and 4 bases, with 7 bases remaining between them. Germline CDR1 is MDHEN and CDR2 is SYDVKM.

The rearrangement uses TRBV6-5 and TRBJ1-6, with D perhaps TRBD1 (6 bases). The CDR3 runs to 14 residues. The germline gives CDR1 MNHEY, CDR2 SVGAGI. V lost 3 bases, J lost 9 bases, and 12 bases lay in between. The CDR3 protein is CASSYSGGSSPLHF. CDR3 sequence (DNA): TGTGCCAGCAGTTATTCTGGGGGCAGTTCACCCCTCCACTTT.

V gene TRBV27 combines with J gene TRBJ2-7; D is possibly TRBD2 (5 bases). V was shortened by 10 bases and J by 0 bases, with 13 bases between the two germline ends. Looked up from germline, CDR1 is MNHEY and CDR2 is SMNVEV (reference sequence). The CDR3 length is 13 residues. The CDR3: CATLGRDSYEQYF. The DNA of the CDR3 is TGTGCCACCCTAGGACGGGACTCCTACGAGCAGTACTTC.

The chain employs TRBV28 and TRBJ1-3; D call uncertain. Trimming removed 1 base at V and 0 bases at J, with 13 bases between. Germline lookup yields CDR1 MDHEN and CDR2 SYDVKM. CDR3 length: 17 amino acids. The CDR3: CASSLSAPRFSGNTIYF. In DNA form, the CDR3 reads TGTGCCAGCAGTTTATCGGCCCCTAGGTTCTCTGGAAACACCATATATTTT.

This chain joins TRBV7-9 and TRBJ2-1; D is ambiguous. Germline assignment: CDR1 SEHNR and CDR2 FQNEAQ (reference sequence). The ends were cut back, 3 bases at V and 3 bases at J, with 9 bases in the middle. The CDR3 extends over 14 amino acids. The CDR3 DNA reads TGTGCCAGCAGCTTTGGGCGGAGCTACAATGAGCAGTTCTTC. Translation: CASSFGRSYNEQFF.

The V call is TRBV6-2 or TRBV6-3, the J call TRBJ2-1; tentative D call: TRBD2 (5 bases). Germline-derived CDR1 and CDR2 are MNHEY and SVGEGT. The CDR3 is 18 amino acids. Deletions cut 2 bases from V and 0 bases from J, with 17 bases between. The CDR3 sequence is CASSYHSRTGSSYNEQFF. DNA of the CDR3: TGTGCCAGCAGTTACCATAGTAGGACTGGAAGCTCCTACAATGAGCAGTTCTTC.

The chain carries TRBV4-1 and TRBJ1-4; D unresolved. The CDR3 spans 16 residues. Germline CDR1 reads MGHRA; CDR2 reads YSYEKL. The V gene lost 0 bases and the J gene lost 8 bases, with 16 bases spanning the gap. CDR3 in DNA: TGCGCCAGCAGCCAAGAGCCCTTCGCGGAGGGAGAAAAACTGTTTTTT. Its translation is CASSQEPFAEGEKLFF.

V usage is TRBV5-1 and J usage is TRBJ2-3; D assignment may be TRBD1 or TRBD2 (5 bases each). Looked up from germline, CDR1 is SGHRS and CDR2 is YFSETQ. The CDR3 covers 13 residues. The germline V and J ends were trimmed by 7 bases and 5 bases, with 14 bases remaining between them. DNA for the CDR3: TGCGCCAGCGGCCTTGGGGGAAGAGATACGCAGTATTTT. It specifies CASGLGGRDTQYF.

The chain couples TRBV9 to TRBJ2-3; 13 bases map to TRBD2. V was pared by 3 bases and J by 2 bases, with 6 bases of the junction left unmatched. Germline CDR1 is SGDLS and CDR2 is YYNGEE. CDR3 length: 17 residues. The CDR3 DNA is TGTGCCAGCAGCGCTATACTAGCGGGAGGGCCCACAGATACGCAGTATTTT. Translation: CASSAILAGGPTDTQYF.

The chain has TRBV19 and TRBJ2-7, with TRBD2 matching 9 bases. The CDR3 contains 17 residues. V lost 10 bases and J lost 3; bases outside the gene matches: 19. Germline values: CDR1 LNHDA, CDR2 SQIVND (reference sequence). For the CDR3, the DNA is TGTGCCACCTCGACTCTTAAGAGGCCTAGCGGGAACTACGAGCAGTACTTC. As protein: CATSTLKRPSGNYEQYF.

The CDR3 here is CASSLRTSGSYEQFF. DNA for the CDR3: TGTGCCAGCAGCTTACGGACTAGCGGGAGCTATGAGCAGTTCTTC. The chain carries TRBV7-2 and TRBJ2-1, with 13 bases aligning to TRBD2. Germline CDR1 reads SGHTA; CDR2 reads FQGNSA. The V segment lost 2 bases and the J segment 8 bases; nucleotides outside the gene matches: 3. The CDR3 has 15 residues.

This rearrangement joins TRBV5-1 to TRBJ2-2, with 9 bases identical to TRBD1. The CDR3 spans 16 residues. V dropped 7 bases and J dropped 8; count of bases not matched to a gene: 15. Per germline, CDR1 SGHRS and CDR2 YFSETQ. Here the CDR3 reads CASSSRIQGAEGELFF. In DNA, the CDR3 is TGCGCCAGCTCCTCCCGGATACAGGGGGCTGAAGGGGAGCTGTTTTTT.

The chain links TRBV5-4 to TRBJ2-1, with 7 nucleotides matching TRBD2. This CDR3 is 15 amino acids long. The ends lost 1 base at V and 7 bases at J; junction bases unmatched: 8. Looked up from germline, CDR1 is SGHNT and CDR2 is YYREEE (reference sequence). CDR3 loop: CASSLLREGPNEQFF. DNA for the CDR3: TGTGCCAGCAGCTTGTTGAGGGAGGGCCCGAATGAGCAGTTCTTC. Full variable domain (rest looked up from reference TRBV5-4 and TRBJ2-1): ETGVTQSPTHLIKTRGQQVTLRCSSQSGHNTVSWYQQALGQGPQFIFQYYREEENGRGNFPPRFSGLQFPNYSSELNVNALELDDSALYLCASSLLREGPNEQFFGPGTRLTVL.

The chain has TRBV30 and TRBJ2-7; D gene uncertain. Trimming removed 0 bases from V and 6 bases from J, with 6 bases in between. There are 11 residues in the CDR3. CDR1 is GTSNPN and CDR2 is SVGIG in the germline V gene (reference sequence). The DNA of the CDR3 is TGTGCCTGGAGTGTACTTTTCGAGCAGTACTTC. This codes for CAWSVLFEQYF.

J is TRBJ2-7 and V is TRBV7-9; D is perhaps TRBD1 or TRBD2 (5 bases each). This CDR3 comprises 14 residues. The germline V gene encodes CDR1 SEHNR and CDR2 FQNEAQ (reference sequence). Trimming shortened V by 6 bases and J by 0 bases, and 12 bases separated the two germline ends. The CDR3 protein is CASSSLRGSYEQYF. CDR3 in DNA: TGTGCCAGCAGTAGCCTGAGGGGCTCCTACGAGCAGTACTTC.

CDR3 in amino acids: CASRSTGKRTYEQYF. CDR3 bases: TGTGCCAGCAGGTCAACAGGGAAGAGAACCTACGAGCAGTACTTC. The chain couples TRBV6-5 to TRBJ2-7, with TRBD1 as a possible D gene (6 bases). CDR1 is MNHEY, CDR2 SVGAGI, per germline. The CDR3 has 15 residues. Trimming left V 6 bases short and J 2 bases short, with 17 bases between.

This chain connects TRBV11-2 to TRBJ2-3; D gene uncertain. Germline values: CDR1 SGHAT, CDR2 FQNNGV. V was clipped by 2 bases and J by 6 bases, with 3 bases between them. This CDR3 contains 11 residues. The CDR3 loop reads CASSLRDTQYF. The CDR3 DNA sequence: TGTGCCAGCAGCTTAAGGGATACGCAGTATTTT.